This T cell receptor beta chain was recovered during a study of cytomegalovirus exposure and HLA in healthy donors. Looking at the study overall: Counted in an early data release were approximately 85 million unique TCRs from HLA-typed donors.

Primers for the PCR totalled 60 Vbeta and 13 Jbeta. Libraries were prepared by immunoSEQ multiplex PCR; TCRdb keeps only in-frame clonotypes and omits some of them. The data contain tens of thousands of clones, about three quarters of them singletons. The CDR3 has 12 residues. Trimming removed 7 bases from V and 5 bases from J; junction bases left unmatched: 5. The germline CDR1 and CDR2 sequences are SQVTM and ANQGSEA. General study points: Three of the chains that were CMV-associated were confirmed in vitro to be specific for CMV antigens. Being productive about 87% or about 30% of the time was typical of most TCR beta V segments in an earlier analysis. TCR beta chains associated with HLA were, in a later analysis, more clonally expanded than equally common others.

As regards this clone: What it recognizes is unknown.

This sequence was found in a woman aged 35 to 49 in good health and CMV-seropositive. The V and J genes are TRBV29-1 and TRBJ2-5, with 9 bases that match TRBD1. Material: PBMCs. CDR3 in DNA: TGCAGCGGGGGACAGGGTTCGGAGACCCAGTACTTC. Translated, it gives CSGGQGSETQYF.